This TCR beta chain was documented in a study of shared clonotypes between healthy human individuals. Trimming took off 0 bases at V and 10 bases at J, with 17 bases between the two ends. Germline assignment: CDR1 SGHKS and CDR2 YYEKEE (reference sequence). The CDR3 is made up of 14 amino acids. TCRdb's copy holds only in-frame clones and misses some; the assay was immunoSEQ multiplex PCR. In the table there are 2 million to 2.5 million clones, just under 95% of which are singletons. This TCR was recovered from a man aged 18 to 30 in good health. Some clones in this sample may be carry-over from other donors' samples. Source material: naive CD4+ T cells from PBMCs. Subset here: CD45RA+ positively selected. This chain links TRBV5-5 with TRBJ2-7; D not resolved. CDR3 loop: CASSLGAREDGQYF. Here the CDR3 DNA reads TGTGCCAGCAGCTTGGGCGCGCGCGAAGACGGTCAGTACTTC. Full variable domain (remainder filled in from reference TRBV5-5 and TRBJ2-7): DAGVTQSPTHLIKTRGQQVTLRCSPISGHKSVSWYQQVLGQGPQFIFQYYEKEERGRGNFPDRFSARQFPNYSSELNVNALLLGDSALYLCASSLGAREDGQYFGPGTRLTVT.